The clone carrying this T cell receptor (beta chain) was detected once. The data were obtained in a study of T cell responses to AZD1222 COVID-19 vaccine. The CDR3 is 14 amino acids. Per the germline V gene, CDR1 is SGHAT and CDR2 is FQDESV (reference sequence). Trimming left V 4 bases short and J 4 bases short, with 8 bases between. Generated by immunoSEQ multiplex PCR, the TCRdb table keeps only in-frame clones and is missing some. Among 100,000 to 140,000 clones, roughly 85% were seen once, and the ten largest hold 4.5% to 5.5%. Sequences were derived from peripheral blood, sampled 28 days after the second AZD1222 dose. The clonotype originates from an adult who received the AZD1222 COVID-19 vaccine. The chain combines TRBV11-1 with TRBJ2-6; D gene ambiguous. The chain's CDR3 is CASSWSGGANVLTF. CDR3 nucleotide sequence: TGTGCCAGCAGCTGGTCAGGCGGGGCCAACGTCCTGACTTTC.